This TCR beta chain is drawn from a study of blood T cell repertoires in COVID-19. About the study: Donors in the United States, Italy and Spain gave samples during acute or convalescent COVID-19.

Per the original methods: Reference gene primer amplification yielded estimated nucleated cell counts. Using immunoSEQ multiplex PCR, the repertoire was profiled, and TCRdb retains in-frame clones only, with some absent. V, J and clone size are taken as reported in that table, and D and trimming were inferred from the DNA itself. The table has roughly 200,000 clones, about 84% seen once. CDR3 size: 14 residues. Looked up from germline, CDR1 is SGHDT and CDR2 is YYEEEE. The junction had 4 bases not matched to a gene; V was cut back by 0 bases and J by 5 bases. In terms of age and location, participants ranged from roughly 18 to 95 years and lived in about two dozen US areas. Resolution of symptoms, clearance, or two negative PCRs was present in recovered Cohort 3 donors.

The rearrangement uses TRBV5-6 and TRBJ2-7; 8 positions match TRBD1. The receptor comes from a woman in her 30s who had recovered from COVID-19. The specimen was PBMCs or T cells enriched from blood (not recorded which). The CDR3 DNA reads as TGTGCCAGCAGCTTGGGGCAGGGGGCGAACGAGCAGTACTTC. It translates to CASSLGQGANEQYF.